The clone carrying this TCR beta chain was counted only a few times. In the PCR, 60 Vbeta and 13 Jbeta primers were used. In the authors' methods: Unique TCR beta chains numbered around 80 million in a later analysis, with 10 million to 14 million shared. Assay: immunoSEQ multiplex PCR; the TCRdb copy retains only in-frame clones and omits some. Clone size and the V and J calls come from that table; the DNA yielded D and trimming. In the table there are roughly 200,000 clones, roughly 72% of which are singletons. This record comes from a study of cytomegalovirus exposure and HLA in healthy donors. The germline V gene has CDR1 MNHEY and CDR2 SMNVEV (reference sequence). This CDR3 has 16 amino acids. V lost 4 bases to trimming and J lost 7 bases; unmatched junction nucleotides: 15.

Sequenced input: PBMCs. The V call is TRBV27, the J call TRBJ2-7, with 8 bases identical to TRBD2. The sequence came from a man younger than 45 in good health and CMV-seronegative. The CDR3 nucleotides are TGTGCCAGCAGTTCACTCGGGGGGGGCACTAGCAGTGAGCAGTACTTC. It encodes CASSSLGGGTSSEQYF.